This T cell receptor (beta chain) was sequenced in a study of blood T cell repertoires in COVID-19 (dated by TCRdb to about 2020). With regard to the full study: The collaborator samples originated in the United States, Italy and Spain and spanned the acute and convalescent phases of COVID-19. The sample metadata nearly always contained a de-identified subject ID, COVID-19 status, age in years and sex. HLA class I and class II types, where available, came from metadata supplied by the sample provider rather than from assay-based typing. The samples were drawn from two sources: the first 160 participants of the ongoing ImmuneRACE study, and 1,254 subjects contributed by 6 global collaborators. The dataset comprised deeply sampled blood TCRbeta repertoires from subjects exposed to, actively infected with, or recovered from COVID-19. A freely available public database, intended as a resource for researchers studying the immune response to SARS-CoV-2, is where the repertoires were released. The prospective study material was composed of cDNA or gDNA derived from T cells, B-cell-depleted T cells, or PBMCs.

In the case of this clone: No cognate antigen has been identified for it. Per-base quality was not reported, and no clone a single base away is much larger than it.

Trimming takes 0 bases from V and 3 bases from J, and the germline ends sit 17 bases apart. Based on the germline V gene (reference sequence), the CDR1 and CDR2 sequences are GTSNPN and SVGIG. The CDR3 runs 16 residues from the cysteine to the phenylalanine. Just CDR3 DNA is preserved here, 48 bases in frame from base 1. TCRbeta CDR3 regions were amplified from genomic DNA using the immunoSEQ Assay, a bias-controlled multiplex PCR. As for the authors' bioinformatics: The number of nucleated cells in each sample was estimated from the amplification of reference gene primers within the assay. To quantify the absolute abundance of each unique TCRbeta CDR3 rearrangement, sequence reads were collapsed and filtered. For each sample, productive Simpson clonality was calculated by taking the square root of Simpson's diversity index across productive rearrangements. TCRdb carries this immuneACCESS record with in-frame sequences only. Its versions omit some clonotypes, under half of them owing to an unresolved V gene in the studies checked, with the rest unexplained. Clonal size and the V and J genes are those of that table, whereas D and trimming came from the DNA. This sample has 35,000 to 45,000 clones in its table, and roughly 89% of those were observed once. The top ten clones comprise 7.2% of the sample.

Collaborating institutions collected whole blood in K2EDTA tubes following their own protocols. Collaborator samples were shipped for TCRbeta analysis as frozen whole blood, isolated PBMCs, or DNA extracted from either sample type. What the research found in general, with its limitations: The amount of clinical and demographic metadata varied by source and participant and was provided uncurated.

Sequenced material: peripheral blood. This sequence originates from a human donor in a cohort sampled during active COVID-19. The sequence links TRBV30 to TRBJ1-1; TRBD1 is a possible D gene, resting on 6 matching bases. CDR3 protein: CAWSVLIKAGDTEAFF. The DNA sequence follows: TGTGCCTGGAGTGTACTGATTAAGGCAGGGGACACTGAAGCTTTCTTT.